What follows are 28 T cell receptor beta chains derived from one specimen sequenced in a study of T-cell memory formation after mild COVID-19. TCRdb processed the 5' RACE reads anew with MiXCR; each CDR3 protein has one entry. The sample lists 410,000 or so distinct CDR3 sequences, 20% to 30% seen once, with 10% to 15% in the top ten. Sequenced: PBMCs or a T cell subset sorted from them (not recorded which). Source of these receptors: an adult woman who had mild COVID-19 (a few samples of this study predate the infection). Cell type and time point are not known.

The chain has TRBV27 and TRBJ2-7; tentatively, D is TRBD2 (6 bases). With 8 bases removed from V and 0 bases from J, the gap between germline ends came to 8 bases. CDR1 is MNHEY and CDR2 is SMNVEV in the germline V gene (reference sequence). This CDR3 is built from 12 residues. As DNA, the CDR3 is TGTGCCAGCCTTAGCGGCTCCTACGAGCAGTACTTC. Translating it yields CASLSGSYEQYF.

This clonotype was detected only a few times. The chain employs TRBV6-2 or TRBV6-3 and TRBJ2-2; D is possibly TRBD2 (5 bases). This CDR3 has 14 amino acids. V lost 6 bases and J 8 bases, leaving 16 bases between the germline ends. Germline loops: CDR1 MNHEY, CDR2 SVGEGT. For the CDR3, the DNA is TGTGCCAGCAGAAACGCGGGCAGTCGGGGGGAGCTGTTTTTT. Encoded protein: CASRNAGSRGELFF.

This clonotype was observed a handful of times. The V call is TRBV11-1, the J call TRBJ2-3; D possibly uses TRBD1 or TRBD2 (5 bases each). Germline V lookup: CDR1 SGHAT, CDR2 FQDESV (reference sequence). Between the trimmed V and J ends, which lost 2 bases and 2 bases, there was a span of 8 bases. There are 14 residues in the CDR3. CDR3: CASSLTGHTDTQYF. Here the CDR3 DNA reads TGTGCCAGCAGCTTAACGGGGCACACAGATACGCAGTATTTT. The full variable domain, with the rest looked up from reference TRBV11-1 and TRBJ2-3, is EAEVAQSPRYKITEKSQAVAFWCDPISGHATLYWYRQILGQGPELLVQFQDESVVDDSQLPKDRFSAERLKGVDSTLKIQPAELGDSAMYLCASSLTGHTDTQYFGPGTRLTVL.

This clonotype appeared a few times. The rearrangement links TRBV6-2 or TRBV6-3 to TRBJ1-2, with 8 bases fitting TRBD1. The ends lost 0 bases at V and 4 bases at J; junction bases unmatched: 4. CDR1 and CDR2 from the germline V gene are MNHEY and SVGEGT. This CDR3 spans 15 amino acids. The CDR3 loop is CASSYSRQGIYGYTF. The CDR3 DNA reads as TGTGCCAGCAGTTACTCTCGACAGGGGATCTATGGCTACACCTTC.

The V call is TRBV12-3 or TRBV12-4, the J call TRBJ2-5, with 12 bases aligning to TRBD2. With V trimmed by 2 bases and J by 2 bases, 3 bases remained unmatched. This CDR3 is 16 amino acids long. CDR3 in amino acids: CASSLNGLAGQETQYF. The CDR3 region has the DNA TGTGCCAGCAGTTTAAACGGACTAGCGGGGCAAGAGACCCAGTACTTC.

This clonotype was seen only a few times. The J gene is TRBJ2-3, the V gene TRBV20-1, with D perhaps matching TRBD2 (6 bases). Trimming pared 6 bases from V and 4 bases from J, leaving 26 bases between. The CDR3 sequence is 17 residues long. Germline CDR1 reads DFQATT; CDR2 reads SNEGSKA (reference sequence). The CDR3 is CSAQRGGGIGGADTQYF. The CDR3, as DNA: TGCAGTGCCCAGAGGGGCGGAGGGATCGGTGGGGCAGATACGCAGTATTTT.

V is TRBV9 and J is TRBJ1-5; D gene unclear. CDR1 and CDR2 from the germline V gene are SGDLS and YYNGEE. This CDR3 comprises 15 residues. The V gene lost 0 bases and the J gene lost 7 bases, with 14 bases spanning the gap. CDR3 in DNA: TGTGCCAGCAGCGTAGGTGGCATGGCGGAACAGCCCCAGCATTTT. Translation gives CASSVGGMAEQPQHF.

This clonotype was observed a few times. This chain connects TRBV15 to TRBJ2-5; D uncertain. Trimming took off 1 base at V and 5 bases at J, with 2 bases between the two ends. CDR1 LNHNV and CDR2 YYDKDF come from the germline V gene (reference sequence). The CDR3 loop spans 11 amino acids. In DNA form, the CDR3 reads TGTGCCACCAGCAGAGTGGAGACCCAGTACTTC. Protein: CATSRVETQYF.

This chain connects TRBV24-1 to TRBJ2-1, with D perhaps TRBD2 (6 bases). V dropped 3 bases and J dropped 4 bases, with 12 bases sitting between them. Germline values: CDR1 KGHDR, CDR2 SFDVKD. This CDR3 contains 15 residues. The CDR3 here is CATSDVGGRYNEQFF. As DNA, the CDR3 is TGTGCCACCAGTGATGTGGGAGGAAGGTACAATGAGCAGTTCTTC.

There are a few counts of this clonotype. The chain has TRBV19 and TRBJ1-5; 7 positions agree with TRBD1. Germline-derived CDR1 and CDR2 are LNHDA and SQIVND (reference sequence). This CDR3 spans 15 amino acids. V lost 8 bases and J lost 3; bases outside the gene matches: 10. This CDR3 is CASGDSLNFNQPQHF. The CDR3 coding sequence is TGTGCCAGTGGGGACAGCTTGAATTTCAATCAGCCCCAGCATTTT. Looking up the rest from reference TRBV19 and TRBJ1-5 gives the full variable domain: DGGITQSPKYLFRKEGQNVTLSCEQNLNHDAMYWYRQDPGQGLRLIYYSQIVNDFQKGDIAEGYSVSREKKESFPLTVTSAQKNPTAFYLCASGDSLNFNQPQHFGDGTRLSIL.

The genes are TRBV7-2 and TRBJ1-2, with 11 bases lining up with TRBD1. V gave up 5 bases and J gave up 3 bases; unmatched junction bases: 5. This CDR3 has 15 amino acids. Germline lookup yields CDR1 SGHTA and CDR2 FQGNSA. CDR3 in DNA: TGTGCCAGCAGCCCCGGGACAGGGGGATACTATGGCTACACCTTC. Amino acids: CASSPGTGGYYGYTF.

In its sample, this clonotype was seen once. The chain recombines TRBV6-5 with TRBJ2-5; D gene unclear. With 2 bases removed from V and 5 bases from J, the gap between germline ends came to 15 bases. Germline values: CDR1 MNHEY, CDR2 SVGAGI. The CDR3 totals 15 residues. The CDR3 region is CASSYPSEGGETQYF. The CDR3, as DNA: TGTGCCAGCAGTTACCCCTCGGAAGGTGGTGAGACCCAGTACTTC.

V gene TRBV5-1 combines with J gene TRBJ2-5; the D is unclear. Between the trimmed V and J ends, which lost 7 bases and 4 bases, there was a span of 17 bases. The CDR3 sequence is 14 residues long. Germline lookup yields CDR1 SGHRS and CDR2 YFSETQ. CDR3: CASDNGELGETQYF. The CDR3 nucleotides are TGCGCCAGCGACAACGGAGAGTTGGGAGAGACCCAGTACTTC.

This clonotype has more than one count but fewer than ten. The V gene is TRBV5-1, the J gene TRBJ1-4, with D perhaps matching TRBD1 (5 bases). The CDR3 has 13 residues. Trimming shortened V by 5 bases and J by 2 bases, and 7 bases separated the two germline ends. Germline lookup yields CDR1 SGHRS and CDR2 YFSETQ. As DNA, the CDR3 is TGCGCCAGCAGGGCAGGGACTAATGAAAAACTGTTTTTT. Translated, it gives CASRAGTNEKLFF.

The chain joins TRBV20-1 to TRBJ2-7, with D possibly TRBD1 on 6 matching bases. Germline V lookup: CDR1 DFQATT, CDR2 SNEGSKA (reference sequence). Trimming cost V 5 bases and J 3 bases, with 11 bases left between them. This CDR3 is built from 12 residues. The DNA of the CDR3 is TGCAGTGCTCGGCAGGGGATCTACGAGCAGTACTTC. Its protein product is CSARQGIYEQYF.

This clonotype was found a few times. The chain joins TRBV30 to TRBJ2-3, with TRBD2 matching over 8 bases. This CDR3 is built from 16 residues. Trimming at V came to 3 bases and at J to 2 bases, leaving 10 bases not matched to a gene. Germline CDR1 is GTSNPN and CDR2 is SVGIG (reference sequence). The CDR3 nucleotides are TGTGCCTGGAGCCCTTCACGGGGGGGCTTCACAGATACGCAGTATTTT. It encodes CAWSPSRGGFTDTQYF. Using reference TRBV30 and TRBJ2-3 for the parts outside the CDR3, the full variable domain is SQTIHQWPATLVQPVGSPLSLECTVEGTSNPNLYWYRQAAGRGLQLLFYSVGIGQISSEVPQNLSASRPQDRQFILSSKKLLLSDSGFYLCAWSPSRGGFTDTQYFGPGTRLTVL.

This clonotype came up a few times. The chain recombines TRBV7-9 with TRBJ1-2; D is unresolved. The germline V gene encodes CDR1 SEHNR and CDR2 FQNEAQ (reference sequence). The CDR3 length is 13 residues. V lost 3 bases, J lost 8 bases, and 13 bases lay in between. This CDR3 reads CASSFDDRRGYTF. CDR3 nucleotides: TGTGCCAGCAGCTTCGATGATCGGAGGGGCTACACCTTC.

CDR3 sequence reads: CASSLDPRGTDTQYF. In DNA, the CDR3 is TGTGCCAGCAGCTTAGATCCCCGTGGCACAGATACGCAGTATTTT. The chain combines TRBV11-2 with TRBJ2-3, with D hard to call. The V gene's germline CDR1 is SGHAT and CDR2 FQNNGV. V lost 0 bases to trimming and J lost 1 base, with 8 bases between them. The CDR3 is 15 amino acids.

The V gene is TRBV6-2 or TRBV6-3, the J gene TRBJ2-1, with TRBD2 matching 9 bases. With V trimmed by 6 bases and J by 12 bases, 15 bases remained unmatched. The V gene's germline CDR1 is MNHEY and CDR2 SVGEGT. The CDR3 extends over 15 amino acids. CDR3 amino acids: CASSPRGLAGLRQFF. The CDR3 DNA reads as TGTGCCAGCAGCCCTCGGGGGCTAGCGGGGTTGCGGCAGTTCTTC.

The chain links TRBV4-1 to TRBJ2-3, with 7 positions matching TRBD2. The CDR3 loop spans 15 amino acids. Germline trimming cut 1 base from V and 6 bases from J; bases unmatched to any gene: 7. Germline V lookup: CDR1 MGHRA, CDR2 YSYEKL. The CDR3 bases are TGCGCCAGCAGCCAAGTAGGCGGGGGAGGGGATACGCAGTATTTT. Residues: CASSQVGGGGDTQYF.

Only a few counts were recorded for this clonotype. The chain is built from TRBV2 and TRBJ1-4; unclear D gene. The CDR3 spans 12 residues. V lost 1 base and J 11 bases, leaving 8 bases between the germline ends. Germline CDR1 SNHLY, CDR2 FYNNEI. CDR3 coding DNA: TGTGCCAGCAGTGAAGGACGATGGAAACTGTTTTTT. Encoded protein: CASSEGRWKLFF. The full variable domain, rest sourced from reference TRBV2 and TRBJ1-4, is EPEVTQTPSHQVTQMGQEVILRCVPISNHLYFYWYRQILGQKVEFLVSFYNNEISEKSEIFDDQFSVERPDGSNFTLKIRSTKLEDSAMYFCASSEGRWKLFFGSGTQLSVL.

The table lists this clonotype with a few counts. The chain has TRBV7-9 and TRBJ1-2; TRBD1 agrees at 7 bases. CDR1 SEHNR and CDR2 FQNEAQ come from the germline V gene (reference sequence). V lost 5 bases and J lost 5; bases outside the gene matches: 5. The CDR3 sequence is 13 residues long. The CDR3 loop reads CASSRQGEYGYTF. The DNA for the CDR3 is TGTGCCAGCAGCCGGCAGGGGGAATATGGCTACACCTTC.

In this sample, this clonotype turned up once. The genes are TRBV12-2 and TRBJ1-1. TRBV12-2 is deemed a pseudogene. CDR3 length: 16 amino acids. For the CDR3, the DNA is TGTGCAAGTCGCTCCCTCGCCGAGGGTATGAACACTGAAGCTTTCTTT. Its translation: CASRSLAEGMNTEAFF.

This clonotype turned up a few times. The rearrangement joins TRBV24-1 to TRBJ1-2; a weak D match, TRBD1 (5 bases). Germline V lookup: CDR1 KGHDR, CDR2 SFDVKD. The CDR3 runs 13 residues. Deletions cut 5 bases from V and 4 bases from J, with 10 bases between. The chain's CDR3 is CATSAEGTYGYTF. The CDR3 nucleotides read TGTGCCACCAGTGCTGAGGGGACCTATGGCTACACCTTC.

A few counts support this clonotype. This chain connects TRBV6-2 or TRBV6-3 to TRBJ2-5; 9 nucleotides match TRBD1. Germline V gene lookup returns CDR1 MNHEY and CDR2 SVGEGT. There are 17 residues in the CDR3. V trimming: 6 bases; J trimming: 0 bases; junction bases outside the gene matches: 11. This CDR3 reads CASSGVPGTGYQETQYF. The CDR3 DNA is TGTGCCAGCAGCGGAGTTCCCGGGACAGGGTACCAAGAGACCCAGTACTTC.

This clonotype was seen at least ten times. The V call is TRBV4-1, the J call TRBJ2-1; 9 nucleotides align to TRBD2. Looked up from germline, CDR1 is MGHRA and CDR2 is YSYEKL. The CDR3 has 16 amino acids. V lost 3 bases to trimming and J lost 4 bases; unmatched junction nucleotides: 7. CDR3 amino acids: CASSHPTSGLYNEQFF. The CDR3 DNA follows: TGCGCCAGCAGCCACCCGACTAGCGGACTATACAATGAGCAGTTCTTC.

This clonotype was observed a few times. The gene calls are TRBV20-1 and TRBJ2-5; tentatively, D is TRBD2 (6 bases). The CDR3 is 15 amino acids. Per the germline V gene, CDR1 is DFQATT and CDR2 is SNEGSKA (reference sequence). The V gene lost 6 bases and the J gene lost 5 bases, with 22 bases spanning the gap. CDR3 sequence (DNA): TGCAGTGCCCAAAACCCGTGGGGGGATGGCGAGACCCAGTACTTC. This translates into CSAQNPWGDGETQYF.

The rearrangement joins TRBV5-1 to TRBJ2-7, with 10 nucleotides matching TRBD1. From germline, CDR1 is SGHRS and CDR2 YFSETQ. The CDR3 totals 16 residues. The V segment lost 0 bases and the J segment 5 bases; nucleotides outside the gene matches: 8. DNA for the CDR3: TGCGCCAGCAGCTTGGTAGGGACAGGGGTTAGCGACGAGCAGTACTTC. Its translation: CASSLVGTGVSDEQYF.